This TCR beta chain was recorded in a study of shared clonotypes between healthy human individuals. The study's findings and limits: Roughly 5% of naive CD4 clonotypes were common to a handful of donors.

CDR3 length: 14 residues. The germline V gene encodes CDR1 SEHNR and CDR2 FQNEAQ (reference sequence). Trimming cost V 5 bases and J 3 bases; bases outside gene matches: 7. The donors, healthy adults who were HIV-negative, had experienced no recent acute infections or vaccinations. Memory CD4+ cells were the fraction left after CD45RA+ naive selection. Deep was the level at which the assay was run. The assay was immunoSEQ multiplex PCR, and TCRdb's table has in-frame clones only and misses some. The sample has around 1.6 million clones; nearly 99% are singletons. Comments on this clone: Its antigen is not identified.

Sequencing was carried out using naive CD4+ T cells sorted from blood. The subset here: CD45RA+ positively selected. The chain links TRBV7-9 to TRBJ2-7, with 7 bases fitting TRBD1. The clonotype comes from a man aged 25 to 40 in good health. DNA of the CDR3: TGTGCCAGCAGCCGGACAGGCGAGCACTACGAGCAGTACTTC. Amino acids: CASSRTGEHYEQYF. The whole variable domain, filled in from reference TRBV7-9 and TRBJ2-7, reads DTGVSQNPRHKITKRGQNVTFRCDPISEHNRLYWYRQTLGQGPEFLTYFQNEAQLEKSRLLSDRFSAERPKGSFSTLEIQRTEQGDSAMYLCASSRTGEHYEQYFGPGTRLTVT.